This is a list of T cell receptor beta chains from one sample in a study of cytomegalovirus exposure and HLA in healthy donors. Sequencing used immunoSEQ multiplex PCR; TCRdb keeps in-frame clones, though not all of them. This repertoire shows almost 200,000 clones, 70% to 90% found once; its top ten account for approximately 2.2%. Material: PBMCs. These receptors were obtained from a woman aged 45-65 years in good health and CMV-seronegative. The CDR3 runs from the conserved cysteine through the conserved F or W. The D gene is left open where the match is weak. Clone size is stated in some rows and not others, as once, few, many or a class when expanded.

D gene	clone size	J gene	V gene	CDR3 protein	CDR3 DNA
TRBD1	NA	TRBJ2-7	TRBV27	CASGTGGSYEQYF	TGTGCCAGCGGGACAGGGGGCTCCTACGAGCAGTACTTC
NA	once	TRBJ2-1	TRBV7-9	CASSPGAQSYNEQFF	TGTGCCAGCAGCCCTGGGGCCCAGTCCTACAATGAGCAGTTCTTC
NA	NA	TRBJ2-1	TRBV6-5	CASSYGGTGDYEQFF	TGTGCCAGCAGTTACGGAGGAACAGGGGACTATGAGCAGTTCTTC
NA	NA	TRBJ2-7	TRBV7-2	CASSLGYRDYEQYF	TGTGCCAGCAGCTTAGGATACAGAGACTACGAGCAGTACTTC
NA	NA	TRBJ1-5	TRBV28	CASSFGRKNQPQHF	TGTGCCAGCAGTTTCGGGAGGAAAAATCAGCCCCAGCATTTT
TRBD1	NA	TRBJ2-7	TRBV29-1	CSVGGGTGTYEQYF	TGCAGCGTTGGGGGCGGGACAGGCACCTACGAGCAGTACTTC
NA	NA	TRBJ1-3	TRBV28	CASSGPGSISGNTIYF	TGTGCCAGCAGTGGCCCGGGTTCTATCTCTGGAAACACCATATATTTT
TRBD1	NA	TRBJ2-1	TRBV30	CAWMAPDRGSVQFF	TGTGCCTGGATGGCCCCAGACAGGGGTAGCGTGCAGTTCTTC
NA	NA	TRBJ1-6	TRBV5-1	CASSLVAAEDSPLHF	TGCGCCAGCAGCTTGGTGGCGGCCGAGGATTCACCCCTCCACTTT
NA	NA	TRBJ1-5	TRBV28	CASSLARGRGNQPQHF	TGTGCCAGCAGTTTAGCCCGGGGTCGGGGGAATCAGCCCCAGCATTTT
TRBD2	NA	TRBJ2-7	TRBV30	CAWSSGLARTYEQYF	TGTGCCTGGAGTTCGGGACTAGCGAGAACCTACGAGCAGTACTTC
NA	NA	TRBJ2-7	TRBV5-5	CASSSQNSYEQYF	TGTGCCAGCAGTTCTCAGAACTCCTACGAGCAGTACTTC
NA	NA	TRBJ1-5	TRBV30	CAWSVTGNQPQHF	TGTGCCTGGAGTGTAACAGGGAATCAGCCCCAGCATTTT
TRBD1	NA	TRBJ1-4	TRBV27	CASSWNRGLKLFF	TGTGCCAGCAGCTGGAACAGGGGGCTGAAACTGTTTTTT
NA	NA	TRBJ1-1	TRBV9	CASSPSPGRADTEAFF	TGTGCCAGCAGCCCCTCTCCGGGGAGGGCCGACACTGAAGCTTTCTTT
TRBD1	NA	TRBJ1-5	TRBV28	CASSLWGVGAGGAIGQPQHF	TGTGCCAGCAGTTTATGGGGGGTTGGGGCAGGGGGCGCGATAGGTCAGCCCCAGCATTTT
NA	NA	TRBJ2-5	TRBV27	CASRGHLQETQYF	TGTGCCAGCAGGGGACACCTCCAAGAGACCCAGTACTTC
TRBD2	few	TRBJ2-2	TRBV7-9	CASSFGTSGTGELFF	TGTGCCAGCAGCTTTGGGACTAGCGGGACCGGGGAGCTGTTTTTT
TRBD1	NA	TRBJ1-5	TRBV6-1	CASSEGTGGLRQPQHF	TGTGCCAGCAGTGAAGGGACAGGGGGCCTAAGGCAGCCCCAGCATTTT
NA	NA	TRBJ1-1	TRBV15	CATSRDLENTEAFF	TGTGCCACCAGCAGAGATCTAGAGAACACTGAAGCTTTCTTT
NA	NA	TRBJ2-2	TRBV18	CASSPGQGNTGELFF	TGTGCCAGCTCACCAGGGCAGGGGAACACCGGGGAGCTGTTTTTT
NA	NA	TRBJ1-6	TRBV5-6	CASSLSGSPDNSPLHF	TGTGCCAGCAGCTTGTCAGGGTCGCCCGATAATTCACCCCTCCACTTT
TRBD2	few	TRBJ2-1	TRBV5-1	CASSLRLAGFNSYNEQFF	TGCGCCAGCAGCTTGAGGCTAGCGGGATTCAATTCCTACAATGAGCAGTTCTTC
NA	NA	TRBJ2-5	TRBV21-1	CASSLRSGVTQYF	TGTGCCAGCAGCCTTCGGAGCGGTGTGACCCAGTACTTC
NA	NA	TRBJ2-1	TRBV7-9	CASSLGRQGGAGNEQFF	TGTGCCAGCAGCTTAGGGCGCCAAGGGGGCGCGGGAAATGAGCAGTTCTTC
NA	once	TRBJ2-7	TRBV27	CASTGPQGSLSGEQYF	TGTGCCAGCACCGGACCTCAGGGGAGCCTTTCGGGAGAGCAGTACTTC
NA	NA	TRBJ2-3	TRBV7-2	CASSPQSTDTQYF	TGTGCCAGCAGCCCGCAGAGCACAGATACGCAGTATTTT
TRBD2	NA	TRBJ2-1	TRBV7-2	CASSLPGLAGASYNEQFF	TGTGCCAGCAGCTTACCAGGACTAGCGGGAGCGAGCTACAATGAGCAGTTCTTC
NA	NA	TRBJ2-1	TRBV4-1	CASSQVPPLSGLYNEQFF	TGCGCCAGCAGCCAAGTCCCGCCCCTTAGCGGCCTCTACAATGAGCAGTTCTTC
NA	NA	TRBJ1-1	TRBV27	CASSLSVQSEAFF	TGTGCCAGCAGTTTATCGGTACAAAGTGAAGCTTTCTTT
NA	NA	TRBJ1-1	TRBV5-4	CASSLGPNTEAFF	TGTGCCAGCAGCTTGGGGCCGAACACTGAAGCTTTCTTT
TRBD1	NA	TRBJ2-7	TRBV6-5	CASRSGGTYEQYF	TGTGCCAGCAGATCAGGGGGCACCTACGAGCAGTACTTC
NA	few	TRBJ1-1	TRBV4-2	CASSQLTQGNTEAFF	TGTGCCAGCAGCCAATTGACACAGGGGAACACTGAAGCTTTCTTT
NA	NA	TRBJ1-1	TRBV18	CASSGQNTEAFF	TGTGCCAGCTCGGGACAGAACACTGAAGCTTTCTTT
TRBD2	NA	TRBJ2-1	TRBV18	CASSPNLAGYNEQFF	TGTGCCAGCTCACCAAACCTAGCGGGATACAATGAGCAGTTCTTC
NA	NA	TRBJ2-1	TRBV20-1	CSALDINEQFF	TGCAGTGCTCTGGACATCAATGAGCAGTTCTTC
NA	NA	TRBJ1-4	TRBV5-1	CASSLVSSTNEKLFF	TGCGCCAGCAGCTTGGTTTCATCAACTAATGAAAAACTGTTTTTT
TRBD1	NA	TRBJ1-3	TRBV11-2	CASKGQGSGNTIYF	TGTGCCAGCAAAGGACAGGGGTCTGGAAACACCATATATTTT
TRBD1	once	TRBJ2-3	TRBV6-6	CASSSRDRGTDTQYF	TGTGCCAGCAGTTCCCGGGACAGGGGGACAGATACGCAGTATTTT
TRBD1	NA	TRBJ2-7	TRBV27	CASSEGQGSYEQYF	TGTGCCAGCAGTGAGGGACAGGGCTCCTACGAGCAGTACTTC
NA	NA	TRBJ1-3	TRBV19	CASRTGGSGSGNTIYF	TGTGCCAGTAGGACCGGGGGGTCCGGCTCTGGAAACACCATATATTTT
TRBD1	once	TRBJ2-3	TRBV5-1	CASSPMERGGGSDTQYF	TGCGCCAGCAGCCCGATGGAACGAGGGGGCGGATCGGATACGCAGTATTTT
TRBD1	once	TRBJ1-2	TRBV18	CASSQTGTGDDYGYTF	TGTGCCAGCTCACAAACCGGGACAGGGGACGACTATGGCTACACCTTC